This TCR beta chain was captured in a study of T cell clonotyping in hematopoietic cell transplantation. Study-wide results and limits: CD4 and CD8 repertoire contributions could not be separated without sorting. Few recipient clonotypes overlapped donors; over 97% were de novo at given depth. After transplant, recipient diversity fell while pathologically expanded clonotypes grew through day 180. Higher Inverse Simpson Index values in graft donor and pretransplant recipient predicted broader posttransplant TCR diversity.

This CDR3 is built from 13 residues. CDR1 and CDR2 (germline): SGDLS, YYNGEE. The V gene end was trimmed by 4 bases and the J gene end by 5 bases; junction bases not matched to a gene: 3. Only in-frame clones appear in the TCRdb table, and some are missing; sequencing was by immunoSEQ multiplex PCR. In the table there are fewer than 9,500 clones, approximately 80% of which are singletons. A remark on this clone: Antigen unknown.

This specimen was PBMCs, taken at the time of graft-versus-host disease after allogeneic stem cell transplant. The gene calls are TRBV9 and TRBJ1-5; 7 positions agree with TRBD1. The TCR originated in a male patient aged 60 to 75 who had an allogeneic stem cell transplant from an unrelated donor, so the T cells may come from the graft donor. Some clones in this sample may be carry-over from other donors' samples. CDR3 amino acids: CASSPRGDQPQHF. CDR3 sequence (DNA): TGTGCCAGCAGCCCCAGGGGGGATCAGCCCCAGCATTTT. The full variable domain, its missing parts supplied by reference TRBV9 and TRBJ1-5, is DSGVTQTPKHLITATGQRVTLRCSPRSGDLSVYWYQQSLDQGLQFLIQYYNGEERAKGNILERFSAQQFPDLHSELNLSSLELGDSALYFCASSPRGDQPQHFGDGTRLSIL.